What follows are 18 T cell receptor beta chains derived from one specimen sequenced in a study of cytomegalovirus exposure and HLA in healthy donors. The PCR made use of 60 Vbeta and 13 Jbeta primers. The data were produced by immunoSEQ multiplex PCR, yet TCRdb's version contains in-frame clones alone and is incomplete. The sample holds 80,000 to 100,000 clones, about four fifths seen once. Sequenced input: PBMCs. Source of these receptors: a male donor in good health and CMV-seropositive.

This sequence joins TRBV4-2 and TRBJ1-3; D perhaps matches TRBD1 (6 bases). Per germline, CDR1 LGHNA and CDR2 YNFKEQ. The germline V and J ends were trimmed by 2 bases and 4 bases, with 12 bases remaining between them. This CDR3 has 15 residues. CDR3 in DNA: TGTGCCAGCAGCCAAATGGGGGGGGCGGGAAACACCATATATTTT. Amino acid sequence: CASSQMGGAGNTIYF.

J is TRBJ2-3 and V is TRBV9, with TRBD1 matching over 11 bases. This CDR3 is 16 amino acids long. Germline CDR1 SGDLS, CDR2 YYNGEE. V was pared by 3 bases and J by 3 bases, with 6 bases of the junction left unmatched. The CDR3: CASSAGDRGSTDTQYF. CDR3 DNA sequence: TGTGCCAGCAGCGCAGGGGACAGGGGGTCAACAGATACGCAGTATTTT. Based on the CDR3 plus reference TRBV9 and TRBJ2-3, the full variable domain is DSGVTQTPKHLITATGQRVTLRCSPRSGDLSVYWYQQSLDQGLQFLIQYYNGEERAKGNILERFSAQQFPDLHSELNLSSLELGDSALYFCASSAGDRGSTDTQYFGPGTRLTVL.

The CDR3 bases are TGCGCCAGCAGGGGGGCTCTGAGGCCCCAGCATTTT. This encodes CASRGALRPQHF. V usage is TRBV5-1 and J usage is TRBJ1-5; weak D call: TRBD1 (6 bases). Trimming removed 5 bases from V and 9 bases from J, with 12 bases in between. Germline CDR1 and CDR2: SGHRS and YFSETQ. CDR3 length: 12 residues. Looking up the rest from reference TRBV5-1 and TRBJ1-5 gives the full variable domain: KAGVTQTPRYLIKTRGQQVTLSCSPISGHRSVSWYQQTPGQGLQFLFEYFSETQRNKGNFPGRFSGRQFSNSRSEMNVSTLELGDSALYLCASRGALRPQHFGDGTRLSIL.

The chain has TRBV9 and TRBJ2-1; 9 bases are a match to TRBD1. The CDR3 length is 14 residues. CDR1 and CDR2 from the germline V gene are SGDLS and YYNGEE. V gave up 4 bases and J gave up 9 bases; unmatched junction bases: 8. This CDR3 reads CASSFGQGSSEQFF. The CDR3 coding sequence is TGTGCCAGCAGCTTCGGACAGGGGTCCAGTGAGCAGTTCTTC.

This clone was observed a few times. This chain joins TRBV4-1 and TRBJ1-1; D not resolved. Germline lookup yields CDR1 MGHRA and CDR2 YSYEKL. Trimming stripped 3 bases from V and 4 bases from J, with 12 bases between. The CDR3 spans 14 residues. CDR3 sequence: CASSQEIVGTEAFF. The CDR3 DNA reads TGCGCCAGCAGCCAGGAGATCGTGGGCACTGAAGCTTTCTTT.

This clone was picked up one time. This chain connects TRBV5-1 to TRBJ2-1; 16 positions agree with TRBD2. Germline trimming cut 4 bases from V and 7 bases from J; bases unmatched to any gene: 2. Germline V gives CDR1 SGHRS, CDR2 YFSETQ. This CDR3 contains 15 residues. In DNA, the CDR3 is TGCGCCAGCAGCCCGGGACTAGCGGGGGGGAATGAGCAGTTCTTC. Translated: CASSPGLAGGNEQFF.

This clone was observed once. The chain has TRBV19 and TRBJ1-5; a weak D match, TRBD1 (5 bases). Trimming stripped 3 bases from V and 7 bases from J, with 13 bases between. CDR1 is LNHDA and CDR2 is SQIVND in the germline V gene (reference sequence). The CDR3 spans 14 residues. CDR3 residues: CASSILGGGQPQHF. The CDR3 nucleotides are TGTGCCAGTAGTATTTTGGGGGGAGGGCAGCCCCAGCATTTT.

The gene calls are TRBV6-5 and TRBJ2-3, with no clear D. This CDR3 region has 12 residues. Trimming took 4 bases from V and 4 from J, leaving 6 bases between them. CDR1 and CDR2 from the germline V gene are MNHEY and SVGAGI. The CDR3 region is CASSSRSDTQYF. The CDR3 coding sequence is TGTGCCAGCAGTTCTCGGTCAGATACGCAGTATTTT.

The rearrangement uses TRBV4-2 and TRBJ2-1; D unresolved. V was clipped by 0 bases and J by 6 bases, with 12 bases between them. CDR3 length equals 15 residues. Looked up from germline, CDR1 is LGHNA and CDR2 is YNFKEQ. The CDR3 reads CASSQDQLSLNEQFF. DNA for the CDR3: TGTGCCAGCAGCCAAGATCAATTGAGTCTCAATGAGCAGTTCTTC.

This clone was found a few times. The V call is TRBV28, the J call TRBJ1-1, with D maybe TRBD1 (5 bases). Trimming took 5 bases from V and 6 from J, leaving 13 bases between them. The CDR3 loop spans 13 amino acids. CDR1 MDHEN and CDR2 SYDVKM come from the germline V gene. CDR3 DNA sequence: TGTGCCAGCAGTGTGACAGTTCCCGCTGAAGCTTTCTTT. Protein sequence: CASSVTVPAEAFF.

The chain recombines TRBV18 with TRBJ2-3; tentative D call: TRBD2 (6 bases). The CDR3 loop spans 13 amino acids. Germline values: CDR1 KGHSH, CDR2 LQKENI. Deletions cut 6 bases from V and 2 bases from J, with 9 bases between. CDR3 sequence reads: CASSPGVTDTQYF. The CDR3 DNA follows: TGTGCCAGCTCCCCGGGGGTCACAGATACGCAGTATTTT.

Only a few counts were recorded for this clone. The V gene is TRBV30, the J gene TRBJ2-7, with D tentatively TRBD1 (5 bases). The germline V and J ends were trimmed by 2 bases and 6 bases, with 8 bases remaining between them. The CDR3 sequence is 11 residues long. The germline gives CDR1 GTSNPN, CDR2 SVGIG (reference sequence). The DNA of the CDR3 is TGTGCCTGGAGTTCGACAGTCGAGCAGTACTTC. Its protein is CAWSSTVEQYF.

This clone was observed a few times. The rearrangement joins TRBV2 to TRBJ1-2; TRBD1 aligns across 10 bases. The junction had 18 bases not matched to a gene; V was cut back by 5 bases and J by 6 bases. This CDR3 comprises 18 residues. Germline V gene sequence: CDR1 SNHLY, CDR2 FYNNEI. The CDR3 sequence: CASSKRTGGRQSPDGYTF. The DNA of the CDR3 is TGTGCCAGCAGTAAACGGACAGGGGGACGTCAATCCCCAGATGGCTACACCTTC.

The CDR3: CAWGEDRAWNTIYF. In nucleotides, the CDR3 is TGTGCCTGGGGAGAGGACAGGGCTTGGAACACCATATATTTT. The chain couples TRBV30 to TRBJ1-3; TRBD1 matches at 8 bases. The V gene end was trimmed by 5 bases and the J gene end by 7 bases; junction bases not matched to a gene: 10. Germline V gene data show CDR1 as GTSNPN and CDR2 as SVGIG (reference sequence). This CDR3 spans 14 amino acids.

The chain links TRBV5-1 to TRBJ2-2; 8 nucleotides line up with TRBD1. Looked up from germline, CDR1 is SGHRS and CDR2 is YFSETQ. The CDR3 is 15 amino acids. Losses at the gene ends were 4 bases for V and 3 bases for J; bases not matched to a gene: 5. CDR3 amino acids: CASSRTGYDTGELFF. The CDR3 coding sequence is TGCGCCAGCAGCCGGACAGGGTACGACACCGGGGAGCTGTTTTTT.

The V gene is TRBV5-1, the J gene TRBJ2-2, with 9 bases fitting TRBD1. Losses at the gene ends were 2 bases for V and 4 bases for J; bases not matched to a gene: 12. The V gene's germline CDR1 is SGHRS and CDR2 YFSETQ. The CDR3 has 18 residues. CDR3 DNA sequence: TGCGCCAGCAGCTTCAATCCCTCCGGGACAGGGAGCACCGGGGAGCTGTTTTTT. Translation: CASSFNPSGTGSTGELFF.

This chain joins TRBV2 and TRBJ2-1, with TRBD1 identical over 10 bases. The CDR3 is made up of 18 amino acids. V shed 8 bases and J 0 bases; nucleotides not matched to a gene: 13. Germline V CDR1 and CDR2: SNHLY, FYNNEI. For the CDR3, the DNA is TGTGCCAGCTGTCCGGGACAGGGGACCTCTAGCTCCTACAATGAGCAGTTCTTC. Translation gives CASCPGQGTSSSYNEQFF. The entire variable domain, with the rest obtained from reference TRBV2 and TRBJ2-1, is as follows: EPEVTQTPSHQVTQMGQEVILRCVPISNHLYFYWYRQILGQKVEFLVSFYNNEISEKSEIFDDQFSVERPDGSNFTLKIRSTKLEDSAMYFCASCPGQGTSSSYNEQFFGPGTRLTVL.

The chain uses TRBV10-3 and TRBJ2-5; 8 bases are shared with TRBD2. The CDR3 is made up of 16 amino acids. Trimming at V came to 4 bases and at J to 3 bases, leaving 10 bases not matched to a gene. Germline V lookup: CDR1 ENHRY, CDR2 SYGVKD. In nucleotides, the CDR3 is TGTGCCATCAGTGGGCAGGCGGGGGGCCTTAAAGAGACCCAGTACTTC. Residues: CAISGQAGGLKETQYF.